This entry describes one T cell receptor (beta chain). Trimming took off 9 bases at V and 2 bases at J, with 5 bases between the two ends. Germline CDR1 MNHEY, CDR2 SVGAGI. This CDR3 region has 10 residues. Here immunoSEQ multiplex PCR was the method, and the copy in TCRdb shows in-frame clones only, minus some. The repertoire has 200,000 to 250,000 clones, 88% of them found once; the top ten carry roughly 3.7%. These data are taken from a study of blood T cell repertoires in COVID-19. Whole-study context: Spain, Italy and the United States supplied samples that represented acute and convalescent COVID-19.

Ages ranged from roughly 18 to 100 years, with residence in some 25 US areas. Each participant's cohort was designated according to participant-reported clinical history. A COVID-19 case was met by exposed participants within 2 weeks before study entry. Sequencing used PBMCs or T cells enriched from blood (not recorded which). This TCR was sampled from a woman aged 25 to 45 who had been exposed to COVID-19. This sequence joins TRBV6-5 and TRBJ2-7, with D hard to call. This CDR3 reads CARRTYEQYF. DNA of the CDR3: TGTGCCAGGAGGACCTACGAGCAGTACTTC.